This T cell receptor (beta chain) was captured in a study of blood T cell repertoires in COVID-19. The assay was immunoSEQ multiplex PCR, and TCRdb's table has in-frame clones only and misses some. Of some 350,000 clones listed, about 90% are singletons. V lost 1 base, J lost 5 bases, and 6 bases lay in between. Germline V gene data show CDR1 as SGHTA and CDR2 as FQGNSA. CDR3 length: 13 residues. The chain uses TRBV7-2 and TRBJ1-5, with no clear D. The TCR originated in a woman in her 30s who had recovered from COVID-19. What was sequenced was PBMCs or T cells enriched from blood (not recorded which). CDR3 sequence: CASSLVIDQPQHF. In nucleotides, the CDR3 is TGTGCCAGCAGCTTAGTTATTGATCAGCCCCAGCATTTT.